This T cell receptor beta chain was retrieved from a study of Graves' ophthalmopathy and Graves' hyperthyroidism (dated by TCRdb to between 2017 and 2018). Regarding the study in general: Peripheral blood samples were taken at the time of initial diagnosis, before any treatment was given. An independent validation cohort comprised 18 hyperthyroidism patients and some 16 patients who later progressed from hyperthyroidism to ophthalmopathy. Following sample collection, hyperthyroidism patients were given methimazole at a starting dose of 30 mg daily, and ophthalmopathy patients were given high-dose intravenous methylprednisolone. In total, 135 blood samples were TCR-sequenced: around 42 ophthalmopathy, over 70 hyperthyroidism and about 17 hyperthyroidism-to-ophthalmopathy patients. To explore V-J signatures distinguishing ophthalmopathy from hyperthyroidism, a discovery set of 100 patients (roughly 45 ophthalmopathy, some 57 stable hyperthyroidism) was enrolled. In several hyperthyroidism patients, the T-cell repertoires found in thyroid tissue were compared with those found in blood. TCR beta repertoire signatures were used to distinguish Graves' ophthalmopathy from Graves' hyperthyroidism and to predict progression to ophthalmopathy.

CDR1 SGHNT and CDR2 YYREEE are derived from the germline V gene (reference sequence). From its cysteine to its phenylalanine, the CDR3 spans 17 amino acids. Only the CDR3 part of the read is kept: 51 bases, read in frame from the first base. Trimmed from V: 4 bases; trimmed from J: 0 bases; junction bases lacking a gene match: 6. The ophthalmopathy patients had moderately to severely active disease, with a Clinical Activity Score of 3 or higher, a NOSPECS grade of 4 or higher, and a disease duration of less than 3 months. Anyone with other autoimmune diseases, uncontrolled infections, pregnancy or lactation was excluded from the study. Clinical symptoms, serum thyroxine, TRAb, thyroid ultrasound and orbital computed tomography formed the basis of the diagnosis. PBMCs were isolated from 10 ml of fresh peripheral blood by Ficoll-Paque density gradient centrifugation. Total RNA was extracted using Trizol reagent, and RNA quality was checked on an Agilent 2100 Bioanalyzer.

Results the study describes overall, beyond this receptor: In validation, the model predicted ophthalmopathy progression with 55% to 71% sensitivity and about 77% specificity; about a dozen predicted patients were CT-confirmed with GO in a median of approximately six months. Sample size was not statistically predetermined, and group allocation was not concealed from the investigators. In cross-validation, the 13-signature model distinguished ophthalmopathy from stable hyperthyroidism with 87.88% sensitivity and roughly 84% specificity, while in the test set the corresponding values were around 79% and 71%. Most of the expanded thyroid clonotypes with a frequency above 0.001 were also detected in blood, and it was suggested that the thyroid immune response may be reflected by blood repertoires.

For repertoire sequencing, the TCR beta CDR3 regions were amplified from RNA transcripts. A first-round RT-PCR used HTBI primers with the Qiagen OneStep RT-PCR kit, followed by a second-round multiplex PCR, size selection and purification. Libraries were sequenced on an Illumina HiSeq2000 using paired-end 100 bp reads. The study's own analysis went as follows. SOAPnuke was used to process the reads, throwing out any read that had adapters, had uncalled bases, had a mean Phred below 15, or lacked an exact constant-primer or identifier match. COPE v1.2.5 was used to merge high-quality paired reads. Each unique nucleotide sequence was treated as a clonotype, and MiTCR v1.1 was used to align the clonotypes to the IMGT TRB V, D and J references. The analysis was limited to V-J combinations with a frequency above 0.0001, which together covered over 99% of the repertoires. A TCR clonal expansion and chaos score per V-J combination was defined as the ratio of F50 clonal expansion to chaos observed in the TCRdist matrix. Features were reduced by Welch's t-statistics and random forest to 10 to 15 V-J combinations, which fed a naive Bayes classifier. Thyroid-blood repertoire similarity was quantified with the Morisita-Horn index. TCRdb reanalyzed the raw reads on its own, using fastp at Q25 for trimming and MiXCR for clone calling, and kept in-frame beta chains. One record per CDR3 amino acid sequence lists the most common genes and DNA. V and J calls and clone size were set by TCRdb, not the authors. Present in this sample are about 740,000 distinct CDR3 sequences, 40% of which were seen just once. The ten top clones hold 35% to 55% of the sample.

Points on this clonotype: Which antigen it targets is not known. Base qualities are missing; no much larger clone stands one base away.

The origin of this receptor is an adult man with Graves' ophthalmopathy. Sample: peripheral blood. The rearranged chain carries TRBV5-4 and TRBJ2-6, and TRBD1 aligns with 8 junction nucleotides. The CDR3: CASSVGTGLSGANVLTF. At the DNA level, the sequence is TGTGCCAGCAGCGTAGGGACAGGACTCTCTGGGGCCAACGTCCTGACTTTC.